This TCR beta chain appears in the sequencing data of a study of blood T cell repertoires in COVID-19. Across the whole study: Samples representing acute and convalescent COVID-19 were sourced from the United States, Italy and Spain.

The table lists this clone with a count of one. Assay: immunoSEQ multiplex PCR; the TCRdb copy retains only in-frame clones and omits some. Of 60,000 to 70,000 clones in the sample, around 85% were seen once. The CDR3 runs to 16 residues. CDR1 SGHVS and CDR2 FQNEAQ come from the germline V gene. The germline V and J ends were trimmed by 1 base and 6 bases, with 16 bases remaining between them. This receptor was taken from a man aged 50-60 years with acute or convalescent COVID-19. The sample consisted of peripheral blood. V usage is TRBV7-8 and J usage is TRBJ1-5; D is possibly TRBD1 (6 bases). CDR3 coding DNA: TGTGCCAGCAGCTTAGTGAGGACAGAGGCGCGTCAGCCCCAGCATTTT. Protein product: CASSLVRTEARQPQHF.